The 32 T cell receptor beta chains in this list originate from one sample, sequenced in a study of T cells in Graves' hyperthyroidism and ophthalmopathy. TCR beta CDR3 regions were amplified from RNA. RT-PCR in the first round (using the HTBI primer set) targeted the TCR CDR3. A single record per CDR3 protein comes from TCRdb applying MiXCR to the multiplex PCR reads. This table holds 470,000 or so distinct CDR3 sequences, around 20% found once. The sample consisted of blood. The source of these receptors is a man aged 18 to 29 with Graves' hyperthyroidism.

This clonotype was detected a few times. The chain couples TRBV5-5 to TRBJ1-2; tentatively, D is TRBD1 (6 bases). CDR1 and CDR2 (germline): SGHKS, YYEKEE (reference sequence). V was clipped by 0 bases and J by 2 bases, with 11 bases between them. The CDR3 covers 15 residues. DNA of the CDR3: TGTGCCAGCAGCTTGGGACAGGCCCTCAACTATGGCTACACCTTC. Translated, it gives CASSLGQALNYGYTF. Full variable domain (rest looked up from reference TRBV5-5 and TRBJ1-2): DAGVTQSPTHLIKTRGQQVTLRCSPISGHKSVSWYQQVLGQGPQFIFQYYEKEERGRGNFPDRFSARQFPNYSSELNVNALLLGDSALYLCASSLGQALNYGYTFGSGTRLTVV.

The chain couples TRBV28 to TRBJ1-5, with 7 bases lining up with TRBD1. Per germline, CDR1 MDHEN and CDR2 SYDVKM. V gave up 2 bases and J gave up 0 bases; unmatched junction bases: 7. This CDR3 region has 17 residues. The DNA for the CDR3 is TGTGCCAGCAGTTTAACAGGGGACCTATATAGCAATCAGCCCCAGCATTTT. This sequence encodes CASSLTGDLYSNQPQHF. The whole variable domain, filled in from reference TRBV28 and TRBJ1-5, reads DVKVTQSSRYLVKRTGEKVFLECVQDMDHENMFWYRQDPGLGLRLIYFSYDVKMKEKGDIPEGYSVSREKKERFSLILESASTNQTSMYLCASSLTGDLYSNQPQHFGDGTRLSIL.

This clonotype was counted at least ten times. The chain uses TRBV27 and TRBJ1-5; the match to TRBD1 covers 8 bases. J was trimmed by 7 bases and V by 6 bases; bases with no gene match: 8. Germline V gene data show CDR1 as MNHEY and CDR2 as SMNVEV (reference sequence). The CDR3 sequence is 14 residues long. CDR3 residues: CASSTGGSGQPQHF. Written as DNA, the CDR3 is TGTGCCAGCAGCACAGGGGGGTCGGGACAGCCCCAGCATTTT.

This clonotype occurred many times. V usage is TRBV27 and J usage is TRBJ2-7, with a possible D match to TRBD2 (8 bases). This CDR3 comprises 14 residues. CDR1 MNHEY and CDR2 SMNVEV come from the germline V gene (reference sequence). V was pared by 6 bases and J by 6 bases, with 18 bases between. CDR3 in amino acids: CASRKGAGGFEQYF. The CDR3 DNA is TGTGCCAGCAGGAAGGGGGCGGGGGGCTTCGAGCAGTACTTC.

Many counts were recorded for this clonotype. The rearrangement uses TRBV12-3 or TRBV12-4 and TRBJ2-7; weak D call: TRBD1 (5 bases). This CDR3 has 13 residues. V was clipped by 6 bases and J by 5 bases, with 14 bases between them. In DNA, the CDR3 is TGTGCCAGCAGAAATCGTCCAGGGCACGAGCAGTACTTC. Protein product: CASRNRPGHEQYF.

The CDR3 coding sequence is TGTGCCAGCAGCTTAGTGCGGGAAATGACAGCGTATGGCTACACCTTC. This translates into CASSLVREMTAYGYTF. This chain joins TRBV7-2 and TRBJ1-2; tentatively, D is TRBD1 (5 bases). This CDR3 spans 16 amino acids. The V gene's germline CDR1 is SGHTA and CDR2 FQGNSA. Trimming took off 1 base at V and 5 bases at J, with 17 bases between the two ends.

This clonotype has a count of ten or more. The V call is TRBV27, the J call TRBJ1-1; 7 nucleotides line up with TRBD1. The CDR3 totals 14 residues. V was pared by 5 bases and J by 5 bases, with 8 bases of the junction left unmatched. Germline CDR1 and CDR2: MNHEY and SMNVEV (reference sequence). CDR3 loop: CASSGGGGWTEAFF. The CDR3 DNA follows: TGTGCCAGCAGTGGGGGAGGGGGCTGGACTGAAGCTTTCTTT.

This chain connects TRBV7-2 to TRBJ2-4, with D possibly TRBD2 on 6 matching bases. The germline V gene has CDR1 SGHTA and CDR2 FQGNSA. Trimming removed 2 bases from V and 0 bases from J, with 11 bases in between. This CDR3 is built from 16 residues. CDR3 amino acids: CASSLWQGLAKNIQYF. CDR3 nucleotides: TGTGCCAGCAGCTTATGGCAGGGACTAGCCAAAAACATTCAGTACTTC.

This clonotype was found many times. This chain joins TRBV2 and TRBJ2-5; D tentatively fits TRBD1 or TRBD2 (6 bases each). The germline V and J ends were trimmed by 3 bases and 1 base, with 12 bases remaining between them. The CDR3 has 15 amino acids. The germline gives CDR1 SNHLY, CDR2 FYNNEI. CDR3 loop: CASSEGRGGQETQYF. CDR3 DNA sequence: TGTGCCAGCAGTGAGGGCAGGGGAGGCCAAGAGACCCAGTACTTC.

This clonotype was detected many times. This chain joins TRBV12-3 or TRBV12-4 and TRBJ2-5; TRBD1 is a possible D gene (5 bases). V was trimmed by 6 bases and J by 5 bases, leaving 16 bases between them. CDR3 length equals 14 residues. Written as DNA, the CDR3 is TGTGCCAGCAGCCGCAGTCCCCGACAGGAGACCCAGTACTTC. As protein: CASSRSPRQETQYF.

The chain has TRBV6-5 and TRBJ1-1; TRBD1 is a possible D gene (6 bases). V shed 0 bases and J shed 0 bases, with 14 bases lying between them. CDR3 length: 17 amino acids. Germline CDR1 MNHEY, CDR2 SVGAGI. The CDR3 DNA follows: TGTGCCAGCAGTTACTCGACAGGTCCAGGGGTGAACACTGAAGCTTTCTTT. It codes for CASSYSTGPGVNTEAFF.

This chain joins TRBV20-1 and TRBJ1-2; TRBD1 agrees at 8 bases. Germline trimming cut 5 bases from V and 7 bases from J; bases unmatched to any gene: 6. The length of the CDR3 is 12 residues. Germline V gene data show CDR1 as DFQATT and CDR2 as SNEGSKA (reference sequence). The CDR3: CSAWTGYSGYTF. DNA of the CDR3: TGCAGTGCTTGGACAGGGTATAGTGGCTACACCTTC.

The V and J genes are TRBV6-5 and TRBJ2-2; the D gene is possibly TRBD2 (6 bases). The CDR3 has 14 amino acids. Per the germline V gene, CDR1 is MNHEY and CDR2 is SVGAGI. Trimming removed 2 bases at V and 7 bases at J, with 11 bases between. The CDR3 protein is CASSYGGVIGELFF. The DNA of the CDR3 is TGTGCCAGCAGTTACGGAGGGGTTATCGGGGAGCTGTTTTTT.

This clonotype was recorded once. This sequence joins TRBV12-3 or TRBV12-4 and TRBJ1-1; 10 bases are a match to TRBD1. V shed 5 bases, J shed 7 bases, and the junction held 13 bases outside the gene matches. The CDR3 runs to 16 residues. In DNA form, the CDR3 reads TGTGCCAGCAGTCCTCGGACAGGGGGTAAAAGAGGTGAAGCTTTCTTT. It specifies CASSPRTGGKRGEAFF.

The sample holds many counts of this clonotype. The chain employs TRBV5-1 and TRBJ2-7; D ambiguous. Germline CDR1 and CDR2: SGHRS and YFSETQ. There are 12 residues in the CDR3. Trimming stripped 0 bases from V and 5 bases from J, with 6 bases between. The DNA of the CDR3 is TGCGCCAGCAGCTTGGAAGGGAACGAGCAGTACTTC. Encoded protein: CASSLEGNEQYF.

The V call is TRBV6-5, the J call TRBJ2-3, with 7 bases identical to TRBD1. V gave up 0 bases and J gave up 12 bases; unmatched junction bases: 6. Germline V lookup: CDR1 MNHEY, CDR2 SVGAGI. The CDR3 runs to 13 residues. DNA for the CDR3: TGTGCCAGCAGTTACTCGGCAGGGGGTTCCCAGTATTTT. Protein sequence: CASSYSAGGSQYF.

This clonotype has just a few counts. The chain recombines TRBV30 with TRBJ2-2, with D possibly TRBD1 on 6 matching bases. CDR1 and CDR2 from the germline V gene are GTSNPN and SVGIG (reference sequence). The length of the CDR3 is 15 residues. Trimming pared 1 base from V and 2 bases from J, leaving 11 bases between. The CDR3 DNA reads as TGTGCCTGGAGTGGATTGGGGACAAACACCGGGGAGCTGTTTTTT. Encoded protein: CAWSGLGTNTGELFF.

This clonotype was counted ten times or more. The rearrangement joins TRBV27 to TRBJ2-6; D gene uncertain. V gave up 1 base and J gave up 0 bases, with 4 bases separating them. Germline V gene data show CDR1 as MNHEY and CDR2 as SMNVEV (reference sequence). This CDR3 is 15 amino acids long. The CDR3 is CASSLLTSGANVLTF. DNA for the CDR3: TGTGCCAGCAGTTTATTGACCTCTGGGGCCAACGTCCTGACTTTC.

This clonotype was counted a few times. The junction does not match germline at one end; this may be a read error. The J gene is TRBJ1-2, the V gene TRBV7-9; no definite D call. This CDR3 has 14 residues. In germline, CDR1 is SEHNR, CDR2 FQNEAQ (reference sequence). The chain's CDR3 is CASSLGLGLEGCTF. As DNA, the CDR3 is TGTGCCAGCAGCTTAGGGTTGGGCTTGGAGGGCTGCACCTTC.

Only a few counts were recorded for this clonotype. The chain's CDR3 is CSVRASLTEAFF. CDR3 coding DNA: TGCAGCGTCCGCGCTTCACTAACTGAAGCTTTCTTT. The chain links TRBV29-1 to TRBJ1-1; no reliable D call. The V end lost 6 bases, the J end lost 5 bases, and 13 bases lay between the germline ends. This CDR3 has 12 amino acids. The germline gives CDR1 SQVTM, CDR2 ANQGSEA.

This chain connects TRBV5-4 to TRBJ2-7, with 7 bases fitting TRBD1. Germline assignment: CDR1 SGHNT and CDR2 YYREEE (reference sequence). The V gene end was trimmed by 9 bases and the J gene end by 1 base; junction bases not matched to a gene: 10. The CDR3 totals 14 residues. CDR3 nucleotide sequence: TGTGCCATCTACAACGGGACAGATTCCTACGAGCAGTACTTC. It encodes CAIYNGTDSYEQYF.

This clonotype was seen a handful of times. V is TRBV28 and J is TRBJ2-2; D not certain. The CDR3 has 14 residues. The germline V and J ends were trimmed by 8 bases and 5 bases, with 15 bases remaining between them. The V gene's germline CDR1 is MDHEN and CDR2 SYDVKM. CDR3 in amino acids: CASEHGDETGELFF. DNA for the CDR3: TGTGCCAGCGAGCATGGGGATGAGACCGGGGAGCTGTTTTTT. The full variable domain, with the rest looked up from reference TRBV28 and TRBJ2-2, is DVKVTQSSRYLVKRTGEKVFLECVQDMDHENMFWYRQDPGLGLRLIYFSYDVKMKEKGDIPEGYSVSREKKERFSLILESASTNQTSMYLCASEHGDETGELFFGEGSRLTVL.

This clonotype has a handful of counts. The V call is TRBV20-1, the J call TRBJ2-5, with 7 bases lining up with TRBD1. This CDR3 region has 18 residues. Germline V gives CDR1 DFQATT, CDR2 SNEGSKA (reference sequence). V trimming: 0 bases; J trimming: 5 bases; junction bases outside the gene matches: 18. CDR3 sequence: CSARDKKIRQGYLETQYF. Written as DNA, the CDR3 is TGCAGTGCTAGAGACAAAAAAATAAGACAGGGATATTTGGAGACCCAGTACTTC.

This clonotype was seen many times. This chain connects TRBV7-6 to TRBJ2-5, with 9 nucleotides matching TRBD1. The junction had 10 bases not matched to a gene; V was cut back by 3 bases and J by 5 bases. Germline V gene lookup returns CDR1 SGHVS and CDR2 FNYEAQ. This CDR3 contains 16 residues. The CDR3 loop reads CASSLLPGQGPETQYF. CDR3 DNA: TGTGCCAGCAGCTTGCTACCGGGACAGGGTCCGGAGACCCAGTACTTC.

At least ten counts were recorded for this clonotype. This chain uses TRBV20-1 with TRBJ1-1; D is unclear. The CDR3 contains 14 residues. Germline V gene lookup returns CDR1 DFQATT and CDR2 SNEGSKA (reference sequence). V lost 6 bases to trimming and J lost 1 base, with 15 bases between them. CDR3 sequence reads: CSAPGEWGNTEAFF. CDR3 in DNA: TGCAGTGCCCCAGGAGAATGGGGGAACACTGAAGCTTTCTTT.

This rearrangement joins TRBV28 to TRBJ2-5, with 14 bases that match TRBD2. The CDR3 is 17 residues long. Trimming at V came to 6 bases and at J to 4 bases, leaving 10 bases not matched to a gene. Looked up from germline, CDR1 is MDHEN and CDR2 is SYDVKM. The CDR3 sequence is CASSPGLAGVKGETQYF. In nucleotides, the CDR3 is TGTGCCAGCAGCCCGGGACTAGCGGGAGTAAAGGGAGAGACCCAGTACTTC.

This clonotype was found many times. This chain connects TRBV7-9 to TRBJ1-2; D not resolved. The V end was cut by 8 bases, the J end by 4 bases, with 11 bases between. This CDR3 region has 12 residues. The germline V gene has CDR1 SEHNR and CDR2 FQNEAQ (reference sequence). The CDR3 is CASLLLIYGYTF. The CDR3 bases are TGTGCCAGCCTTCTACTCATCTATGGCTACACCTTC.

In this sample, this clonotype turned up many times. The chain is built from TRBV20-1 and TRBJ2-7; D gene ambiguous. Germline V CDR1 and CDR2: DFQATT, SNEGSKA (reference sequence). The CDR3 loop spans 14 amino acids. V was shortened by 2 bases and J by 2 bases, with 13 bases between the two germline ends. The CDR3 sequence: CSARNGLQPYEQYF. The CDR3 bases are TGCAGTGCTAGAAATGGCCTACAACCCTACGAGCAGTACTTC.

This clonotype was seen many times. The chain uses TRBV5-1 and TRBJ1-6, with unresolved D. Germline V lookup: CDR1 SGHRS, CDR2 YFSETQ. The CDR3 is 12 residues long. V was cut by 2 bases and J by 9 bases, with 6 bases left in between. CDR3: CASSFSGSPLHF. The DNA for the CDR3 is TGCGCCAGCAGCTTCTCAGGTTCACCCCTCCACTTT.

In its sample, this clonotype was seen a few times. The genes are TRBV4-2 and TRBJ1-2; a weak D match, TRBD1 (5 bases). The CDR3 is made up of 21 amino acids. The V and J ends lost 1 base and 1 base respectively, with 28 bases between them. CDR1 is LGHNA and CDR2 is YNFKEQ in the germline V gene. CDR3 coding DNA: TGTGCCAGCAGCCAAGTTGCCTCTCCCGGGGGGAATGCCCCCGTTAACTATGGCTACACCTTC. This encodes CASSQVASPGGNAPVNYGYTF.

In this sample, this clonotype turned up a few times. Just one base apart from a much larger clone, this may be a read error. The chain couples TRBV7-8 to TRBJ2-5; 13 bases agree with TRBD2. Germline CDR1 reads SGHVS; CDR2 reads FQNEAQ. The J segment lost 1 base and the V segment lost 3 bases, leaving 11 bases of the junction unmatched. The CDR3 length is 19 residues. As DNA, the CDR3 is TGTGCCAGCAGCTTTATCCCCCCAGGACTAGCGGGGGTCCAAGAGACCCAGTACTTC. This encodes CASSFIPPGLAGVQETQYF.

This clonotype has just a few counts. CDR3 sequence: CASSYLGTVYGYTF. DNA for the CDR3: TGTGCCAGCAGTTACCTAGGGACAGTCTATGGCTACACCTTC. The chain uses TRBV6-5 and TRBJ1-2; TRBD1 matches 7 bases. The CDR3 consists of 14 residues. The trim removed 2 bases at V and 4 bases at J, leaving 4 bases unmatched. CDR1 and CDR2 (germline): MNHEY, SVGAGI.